These 7 T cell receptor beta chains originate from one sample sequenced in a study of blood T cell repertoires in COVID-19. Sequencing was performed with immunoSEQ multiplex PCR; in TCRdb, only in-frame clones are kept and a portion is missing. The data show about 97,000 clones, 92% seen once. Sequencing input: peripheral blood. Every receptor here comes from a man aged 45-60 years with active COVID-19.

Only a few counts were recorded for this clone. The chain couples TRBV28 to TRBJ2-1; D perhaps matches TRBD2 (6 bases). The CDR3 spans 16 residues. V lost 6 bases to trimming and J lost 6 bases, with 21 bases between them. In germline, CDR1 is MDHEN, CDR2 SYDVKM. The CDR3 DNA follows: TGTGCCAGCAGCCGAAATGTCGGGACTGGGGGCAATGAGCAGTTCTTC. Translating it yields CASSRNVGTGGNEQFF.

The chain recombines TRBV3-1 (or the pseudogene TRBV3-2) with TRBJ2-1; 8 bases align to TRBD1. The CDR3 runs 15 residues. V dropped 0 bases and J dropped 9; count of bases not matched to a gene: 7. From germline, CDR1 is LGHDT and CDR2 YNNKEL (reference sequence). The CDR3 coding sequence is TGTGCCAGCAGCCAAGATGGGCAGGGGGCAGGTGAGCAGTTCTTC. Residues: CASSQDGQGAGEQFF.

The rearrangement joins TRBV6-5 to TRBJ2-7, with TRBD2 matching 8 bases. Germline CDR1 and CDR2: MNHEY and SVGAGI. There are 15 residues in the CDR3. V gave up 4 bases and J gave up 4 bases; unmatched junction bases: 9. CDR3 in DNA: TGTGCCAGCAGTTCCCCTCGGAGCGGGAGTTACGAGCAGTACTTC. As protein: CASSSPRSGSYEQYF.

This chain connects TRBV11-2 to TRBJ2-7; D is unresolved. The CDR3 has 11 amino acids. Per the germline V gene, CDR1 is SGHAT and CDR2 is FQNNGV. Trimming left V 6 bases short and J 2 bases short, with 5 bases between. In DNA form, the CDR3 reads TGTGCCAGCAGTTCCGCCTACGAGCAGTACTTC. Residues: CASSSAYEQYF.

The chain combines TRBV6-6 with TRBJ1-5; 7 bases align to TRBD1. The CDR3 sequence is 17 residues long. From germline, CDR1 is MNHNY and CDR2 SVGAGI (reference sequence). With V trimmed by 5 bases and J by 3 bases, 13 bases remained unmatched. CDR3 sequence (DNA): TGTGCCAGCAGTCCTACTCCACCGGGACAGTCCAATCAGCCCCAGCATTTT. Translation gives CASSPTPPGQSNQPQHF.

This chain connects TRBV3-1 (or the pseudogene TRBV3-2) to TRBJ1-2, with 7 bases fitting TRBD1. The CDR3 covers 17 residues. Germline V CDR1 and CDR2: LGHDT, YNNKEL (reference sequence). V lost 4 bases and J lost 4; bases outside the gene matches: 15. The CDR3 bases are TGTGCCAGCAGCCCCCAGGGGGGCCCGTCTAGGGGCTATGGCTACACCTTC. Translation: CASSPQGGPSRGYGYTF.

The J gene is TRBJ2-5, the V gene TRBV30, with D perhaps TRBD1 (5 bases). The length of the CDR3 is 12 residues. V was pared by 5 bases and J by 9 bases, with 16 bases between. Germline V gene lookup returns CDR1 GTSNPN and CDR2 SVGIG (reference sequence). The CDR3 DNA follows: TGTGCCTGGGATGACAGCCGTGGGGCCCAGTACTTC. As protein: CAWDDSRGAQYF.